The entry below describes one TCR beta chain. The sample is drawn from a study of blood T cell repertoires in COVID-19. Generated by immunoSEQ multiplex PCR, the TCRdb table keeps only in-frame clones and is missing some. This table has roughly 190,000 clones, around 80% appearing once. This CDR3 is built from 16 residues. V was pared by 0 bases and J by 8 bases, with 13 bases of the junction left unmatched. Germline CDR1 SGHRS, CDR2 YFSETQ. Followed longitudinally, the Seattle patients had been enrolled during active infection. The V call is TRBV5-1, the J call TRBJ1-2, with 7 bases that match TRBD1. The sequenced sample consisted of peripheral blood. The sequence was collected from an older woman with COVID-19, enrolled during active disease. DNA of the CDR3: TGCGCCAGCAGCTTGGGGACAGGCCCAGGGGTCAGGGGCTACACCTTC. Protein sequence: CASSLGTGPGVRGYTF.